This T cell receptor (beta chain) was observed in a study of blood T cell repertoires in COVID-19. Sequencing used immunoSEQ multiplex PCR; TCRdb keeps in-frame clones, though not all of them. The repertoire holds about 110,000 clones, with around 90% as singletons. V was clipped by 5 bases and J by 5 bases; unmatched bases: 10. The CDR3 extends over 15 amino acids. Germline assignment: CDR1 SGHVS and CDR2 FQNEAQ. This clone appeared a few times. The sequenced material came from peripheral blood. The V and J genes are TRBV7-8 and TRBJ2-7; 9 bases map to TRBD1. This TCR came from a woman between 45 and 65 years old with active or convalescent COVID-19. CDR3 DNA: TGTGCCAGCAGCGTACTACAGGGGGCGCGGGACGAGCAGTACTTC. This translates into CASSVLQGARDEQYF.